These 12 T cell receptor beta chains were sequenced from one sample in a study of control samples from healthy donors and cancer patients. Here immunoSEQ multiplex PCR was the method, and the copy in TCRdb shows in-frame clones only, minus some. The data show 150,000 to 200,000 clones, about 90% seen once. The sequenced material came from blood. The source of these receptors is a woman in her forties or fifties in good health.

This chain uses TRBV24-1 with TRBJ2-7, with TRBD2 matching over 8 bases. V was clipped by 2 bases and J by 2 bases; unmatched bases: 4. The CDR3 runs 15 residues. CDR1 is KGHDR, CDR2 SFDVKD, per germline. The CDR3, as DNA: TGTGCCACCAGTGATTCCTCAGCGGGAGCCTACGAGCAGTACTTC. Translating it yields CATSDSSAGAYEQYF.

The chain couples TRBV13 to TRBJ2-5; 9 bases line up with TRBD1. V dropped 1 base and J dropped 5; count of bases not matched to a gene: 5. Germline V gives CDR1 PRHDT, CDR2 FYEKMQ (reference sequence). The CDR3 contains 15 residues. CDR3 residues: CASSLVQGAVETQYF. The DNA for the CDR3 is TGTGCCAGCAGCTTAGTACAGGGGGCGGTCGAGACCCAGTACTTC.

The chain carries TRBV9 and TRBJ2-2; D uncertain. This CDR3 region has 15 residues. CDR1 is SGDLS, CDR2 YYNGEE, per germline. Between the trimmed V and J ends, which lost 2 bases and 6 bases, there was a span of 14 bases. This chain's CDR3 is CASSVEPGLAGELFF. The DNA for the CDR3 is TGTGCCAGCAGCGTCGAACCGGGCCTGGCCGGGGAGCTGTTTTTT.

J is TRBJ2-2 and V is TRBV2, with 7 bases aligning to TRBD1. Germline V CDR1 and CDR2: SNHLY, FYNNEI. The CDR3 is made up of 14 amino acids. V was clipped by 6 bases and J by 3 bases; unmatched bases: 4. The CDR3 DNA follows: TGTGCCAGCAGGGGGACAGATTACACCGGGGAGCTGTTTTTT. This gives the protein CASRGTDYTGELFF.

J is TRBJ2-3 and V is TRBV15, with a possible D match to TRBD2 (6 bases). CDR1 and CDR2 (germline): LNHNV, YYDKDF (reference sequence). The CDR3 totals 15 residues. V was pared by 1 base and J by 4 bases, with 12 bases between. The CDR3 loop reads CATSRGNGGSDTQYF. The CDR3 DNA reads TGTGCCACCAGCAGAGGAAATGGAGGGTCAGATACGCAGTATTTT.

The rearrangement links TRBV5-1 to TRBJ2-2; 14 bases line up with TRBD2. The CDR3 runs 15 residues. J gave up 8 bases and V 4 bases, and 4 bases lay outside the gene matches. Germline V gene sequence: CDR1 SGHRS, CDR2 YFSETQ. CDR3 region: CASSEGLAGVGELFF. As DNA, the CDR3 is TGCGCCAGCAGCGAGGGACTAGCGGGGGTTGGGGAGCTGTTTTTT.

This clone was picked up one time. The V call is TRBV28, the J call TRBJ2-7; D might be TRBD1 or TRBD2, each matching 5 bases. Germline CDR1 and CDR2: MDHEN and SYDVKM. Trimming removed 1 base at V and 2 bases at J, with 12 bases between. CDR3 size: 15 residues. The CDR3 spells CASSLSGTETYEQYF. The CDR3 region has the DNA TGTGCCAGCAGTTTATCCGGGACGGAGACCTACGAGCAGTACTTC.

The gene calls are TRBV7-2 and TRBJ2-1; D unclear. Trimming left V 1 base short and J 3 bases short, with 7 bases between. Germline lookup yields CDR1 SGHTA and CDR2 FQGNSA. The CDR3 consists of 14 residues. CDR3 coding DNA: TGTGCCAGCAGCTTAGGTGGCGGCTACAATGAGCAGTTCTTC. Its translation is CASSLGGGYNEQFF.

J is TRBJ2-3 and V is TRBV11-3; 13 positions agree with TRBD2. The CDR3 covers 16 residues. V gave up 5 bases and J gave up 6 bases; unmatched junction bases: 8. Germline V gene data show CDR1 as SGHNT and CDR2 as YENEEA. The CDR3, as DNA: TGTGCCAGCAGCCATGGACTAGCGGGAGTCGGGGATACGCAGTATTTT. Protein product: CASSHGLAGVGDTQYF.

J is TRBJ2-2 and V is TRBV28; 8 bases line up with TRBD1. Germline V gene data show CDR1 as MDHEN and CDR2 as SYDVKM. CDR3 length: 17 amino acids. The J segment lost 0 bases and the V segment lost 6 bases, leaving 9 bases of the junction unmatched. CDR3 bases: TGTGCCAGCAGACACCCCGGACAGGGTCCGAACACCGGGGAGCTGTTTTTT. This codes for CASRHPGQGPNTGELFF.

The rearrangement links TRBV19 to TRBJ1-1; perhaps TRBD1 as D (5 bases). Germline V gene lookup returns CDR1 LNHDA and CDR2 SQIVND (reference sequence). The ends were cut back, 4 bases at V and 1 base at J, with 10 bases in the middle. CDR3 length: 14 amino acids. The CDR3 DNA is TGTGCCAGTAGTAGGGAGGGGACGAACACTGAAGCTTTCTTT. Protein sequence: CASSREGTNTEAFF.

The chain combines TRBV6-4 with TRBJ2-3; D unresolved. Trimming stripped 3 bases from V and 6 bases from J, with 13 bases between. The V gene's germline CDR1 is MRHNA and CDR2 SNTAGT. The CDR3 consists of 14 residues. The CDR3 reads CASSENPFEDTQYF. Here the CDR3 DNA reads TGTGCCAGCAGTGAAAACCCTTTTGAGGATACGCAGTATTTT.